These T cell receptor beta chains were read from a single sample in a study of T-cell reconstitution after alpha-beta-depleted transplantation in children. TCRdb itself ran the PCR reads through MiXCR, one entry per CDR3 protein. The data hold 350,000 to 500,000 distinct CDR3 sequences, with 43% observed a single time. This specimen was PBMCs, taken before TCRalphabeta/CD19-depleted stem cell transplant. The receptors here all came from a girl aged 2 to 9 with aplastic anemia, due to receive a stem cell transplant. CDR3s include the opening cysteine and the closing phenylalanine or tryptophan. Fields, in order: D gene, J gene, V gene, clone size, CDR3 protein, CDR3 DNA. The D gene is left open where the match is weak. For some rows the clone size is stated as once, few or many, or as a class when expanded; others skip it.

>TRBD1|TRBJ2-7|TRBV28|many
CAILGTGTYEQYF
TGTGCCATCCTCGGGACAGGTACCTACGAGCAGTACTTC
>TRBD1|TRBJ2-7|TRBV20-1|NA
CSARDRVYEQYF
TGCAGTGCTAGGGACAGGGTCTACGAGCAGTACTTC
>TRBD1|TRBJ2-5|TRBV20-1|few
CSASPPDRGQETQYF
TGCAGTGCTAGTCCCCCGGACAGGGGACAAGAGACCCAGTACTTC
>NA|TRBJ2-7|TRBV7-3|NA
CASSSDGENYEQYF
TGTGCTAGCAGCTCTGACGGAGAGAACTACGAGCAGTACTTC
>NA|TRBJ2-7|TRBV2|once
CASSEGTSLREQYF
TGTGCCAGCAGTGAAGGGACATCTCTTCGCGAGCAGTACTTC
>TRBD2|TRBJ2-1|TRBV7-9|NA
CASSSGTSGGANEQFF
TGTGCCAGCAGCTCCGGGACTAGCGGGGGGGCTAATGAGCAGTTCTTC
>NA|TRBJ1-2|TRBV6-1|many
CASTLNPLNGYTF
TGTGCCAGCACCCTTAATCCTTTAAATGGCTACACCTTC
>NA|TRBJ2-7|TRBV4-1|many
CASSQSRTLPSYEQYF
TGCGCCAGCAGCCAAAGTCGTACACTACCTAGCTACGAGCAGTACTTC
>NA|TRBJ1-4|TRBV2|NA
CASRSRTNEKLFF
TGTGCCAGCAGATCCAGGACTAATGAAAAACTGTTTTTT
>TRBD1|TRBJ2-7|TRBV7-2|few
CASSLARTGGSYEQYF
TGTGCCAGCAGCCTGGCCCGGACAGGGGGCTCCTACGAGCAGTACTTC
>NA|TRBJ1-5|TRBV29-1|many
CSVTIQGYQPQHF
TGCAGCGTTACCATTCAGGGTTATCAGCCCCAGCATTTT
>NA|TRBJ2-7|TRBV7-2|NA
CASSLKAGLIYEQYF
TGTGCCAGCAGCTTAAAAGCCGGACTAATTTACGAGCAGTACTTC
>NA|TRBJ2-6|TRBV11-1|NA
CASSLGLSPLSGANVLTF
TGTGCCAGCAGCTTAGGATTGTCTCCGCTCTCTGGGGCCAACGTCCTGACTTTC
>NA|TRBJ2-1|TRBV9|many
CASSALAQGYNEQFF
TGTGCCAGCAGCGCGCTAGCGCAGGGCTACAATGAGCAGTTCTTC
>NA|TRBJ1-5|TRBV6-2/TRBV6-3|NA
CASSYYSGNQPQHF
TGTGCCAGCAGTTACTACAGTGGCAATCAGCCACAGCATTTT
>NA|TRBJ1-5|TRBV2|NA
CASGLSGQGHSNQPQHF
TGTGCCAGCGGCTTATCAGGGCAGGGCCATAGCAATCAGCCCCAGCATTTT
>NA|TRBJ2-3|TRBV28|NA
CASRARVSTDTQYF
TGTGCCAGCAGAGCCAGGGTTAGCACAGATACGCAGTATTTT
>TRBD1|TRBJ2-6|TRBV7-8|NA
CASSLEDRAYSGANVLTF
TGTGCCAGCAGCTTAGAGGACAGGGCCTACTCTGGGGCCAACGTCCTGACTTTC
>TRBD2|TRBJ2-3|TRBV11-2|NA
CASSWASGRARGTDTQYF
TGTGCCAGCAGCTGGGCTAGCGGGAGGGCCCGGGGCACAGATACGCAGTATTTT
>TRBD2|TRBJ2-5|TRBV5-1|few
CASSWRSGKETQYF
TGCGCCAGCAGCTGGCGTAGCGGGAAAGAGACCCAGTACTTC